The clone carrying this T cell receptor (beta chain) was counted ten times or more. Its antigen is unknown. Template material for amplifying TCR beta CDR3 regions consisted of RNA transcripts. An initial round of RT-PCR targeting the TCR CDR3 relied on the HTBI primer set. TCRdb called the multiplex PCR reads again in MiXCR, with one record for every CDR3 protein. The table lists fewer than 900,000 distinct CDR3 sequences, around 19% of them singletons. These data are taken from a study of T cells in Graves' hyperthyroidism and ophthalmopathy. About the study: Prior to any treatment, at the point of initial diagnosis, peripheral blood was collected. Study-wide points: Most thyroid clonotypes that were expanded above 0.001 also turned up in blood. Prediction of ophthalmopathy progression came a median about 6 months pre-onset.

This CDR3 has 11 residues. Germline V lookup: CDR1 SNHLY, CDR2 FYNNEI. V shed 3 bases and J shed 10 bases, with 9 bases lying between them. Fresh peripheral blood, about 9.9 ml, yielded the PBMCs. Sequencing was performed on blood. The gene calls are TRBV2 and TRBJ2-5, with unresolved D. The source of this sequence is a woman between 50 and 59 years old with Graves' hyperthyroidism that later progressed to Graves' ophthalmopathy. CDR3 sequence (DNA): TGTGCCAGCAGTGACCCTTCCATCCAGTACTTC. Translating it yields CASSDPSIQYF.